This T cell receptor beta chain derives from a study of Graves' ophthalmopathy and Graves' hyperthyroidism. Amplification of the TCR beta CDR3 regions used RNA transcripts (as template). In the first round, RT-PCR was carried out with HTBI primers, and a multiplex PCR formed the second round. TCRdb re-called the multiplex PCR reads through MiXCR, storing one row per CDR3 protein. This sample yields 900,000 to 1,200,000 distinct CDR3 sequences, of which 36% are seen a single time; around 10% belongs to the top ten. Sequenced input: peripheral blood or thyroid tissue (not recorded which). The source is an adult man with Graves' hyperthyroidism.

CDR3 nucleotides: TGTGCCAGCAGCCCAAGGAGGGGACGGGATGGCTACACCTTC. Protein product: CASSPRRGRDGYTF. The chain uses TRBV3-1 and TRBJ1-2, with D maybe TRBD1 (5 bases). This CDR3 region has 14 residues. With 4 bases removed from V and 6 bases from J, the gap between germline ends came to 15 bases. Per germline, CDR1 LGHDT and CDR2 YNNKEL (reference sequence). Variable domain in full (rest from reference TRBV3-1 and TRBJ1-2): DTAVSQTPKYLVTQMGNDKSIKCEQNLGHDTMYWYKQDSKKFLKIMFSYNNKELIINETVPNRFSPKSPDKAHLNLHINSLELGDSAVYFCASSPRRGRDGYTFGSGTRLTVV.